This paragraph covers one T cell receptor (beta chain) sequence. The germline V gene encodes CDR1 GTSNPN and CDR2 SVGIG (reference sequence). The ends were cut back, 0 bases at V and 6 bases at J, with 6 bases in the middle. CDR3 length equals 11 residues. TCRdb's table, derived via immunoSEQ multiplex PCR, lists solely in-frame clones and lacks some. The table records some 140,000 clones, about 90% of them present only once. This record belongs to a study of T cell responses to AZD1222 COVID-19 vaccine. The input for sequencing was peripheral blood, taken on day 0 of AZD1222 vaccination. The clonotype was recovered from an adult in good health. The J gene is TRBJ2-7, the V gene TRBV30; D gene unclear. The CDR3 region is CAWSVATEQYF. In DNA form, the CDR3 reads TGTGCCTGGAGTGTAGCGACCGAGCAGTACTTC.